This is a list of T cell receptor beta chains from one sample in a study of blood T cell repertoires in COVID-19. Profiling relied on immunoSEQ multiplex PCR, and the TCRdb table lists in-frame clones only, not all of them. The table records roughly 46,000 clones, approximately 85% of them present only once. Sequenced input: peripheral blood. The receptors stem from a human donor in a cohort sampled during active COVID-19. The donor label of this sample is uncertain. Both conserved end residues are part of each CDR3. D genes are given only for firm matches. Some rows mark clone size as missing; the rest say once, few, many or name a class of expanded clone.

v_call	j_call	clone_size	d_call	cdr3_nt	cdr3_aa
TRBV30	TRBJ1-6	.	.	TGTGCCTGGACCTTCAAGAGTGACACTTCACCCCTCCACTTT	CAWTFKSDTSPLHF
TRBV18	TRBJ2-5	.	.	TGTGCCAGCTCACCAAACAGGGAGACCCAGTACTTC	CASSPNRETQYF
TRBV5-4	TRBJ2-3	.	TRBD2	TGTGCCAGCAGCTTGTTGACTAGCTTTGGGTCAGATACGCAGTATTTT	CASSLLTSFGSDTQYF
TRBV19	TRBJ2-7	.	.	TGTGCCAGTAGTATTCGACGGGAAGACGAGCAGTACTTC	CASSIRREDEQYF
TRBV2	TRBJ2-1	.	TRBD1	TGTGCCAGCAGTGGACAGGGGGCGAATGAGCAGTTCTTC	CASSGQGANEQFF
TRBV7-8	TRBJ1-5	.	.	TGTGCCAGCAGCTCCTCAGGGAGGATGAGCAATCAGCCCCAGCATTTT	CASSSSGRMSNQPQHF
TRBV18	TRBJ2-1	.	TRBD1	TGTGCCAGCTCACAGGGACAGGGAGGATACAATGAGCAGTTCTTC	CASSQGQGGYNEQFF
TRBV5-1	TRBJ2-4	.	.	TGCGCCAGCAGCCCCGGGACCGCGGGGGCCTTAGCCAAAAACATTCAGTACTTC	CASSPGTAGALAKNIQYF
TRBV5-8	TRBJ2-2	few	.	TGTGCCAGCAGCTTGTACGGACTCTCCTCATGGCGGGAGCTGTTTTTT	CASSLYGLSSWRELFF
TRBV29-1	TRBJ1-3	.	.	TGCAGCGTTGAAAAGGGGGTATCCTCTGGAAACACCATATATTTT	CSVEKGVSSGNTIYF
TRBV7-9	TRBJ1-1	.	TRBD1	TGTGCCAGCAGCTCACAGGGGCTTCGGAACACTGAAGCTTTCTTT	CASSSQGLRNTEAFF
TRBV3-1/TRBV3-2	TRBJ2-5	.	TRBD2	TGTGCCAGCAGCCAAGAAGGGACTAAAGGAGAGACCCAGTACTTC	CASSQEGTKGETQYF
TRBV4-2	TRBJ2-4	.	.	TGTGCCAGCAGCCAAGAGTATAATAGCTTAAGCAAAAACATTCAGTACTTC	CASSQEYNSLSKNIQYF
TRBV7-2	TRBJ2-5	few	.	TGTGCCAGCAGCCGTGATTTCGGGTTCGGGGAGACCCAGTACTTC	CASSRDFGFGETQYF
TRBV5-5	TRBJ1-1	.	.	TGTGCCAGCAGCTTGGCACAGGGTTACACTGAAGCTTTCTTT	CASSLAQGYTEAFF
TRBV5-5	TRBJ1-2	.	.	TGTGCCAGCAGCTTGGTTCTGGGGGCTGGCTACACCTTC	CASSLVLGAGYTF
TRBV6-5	TRBJ1-1	once	.	TGTGCCAGCGAATCGACAGCGGGGGCTTTCTTT	CASESTAGAFF
TRBV4-2	TRBJ1-1	.	.	TGTGCCAGCAGTTCCATCCAATCCGGGAATACTGAAGCTTTCTTT	CASSSIQSGNTEAFF
TRBV5-1	TRBJ2-2	.	TRBD1	TGCGCCAGCAGCTTGGGTACAGGGGGAATAACCGGGGAGCTGTTTTTT	CASSLGTGGITGELFF
TRBV7-9	TRBJ2-3	.	TRBD2	TGTGCCAGCAGCTGGGGGGGACGGATTGAAGATACGCAGTATTTT	CASSWGGRIEDTQYF
TRBV9	TRBJ2-1	.	.	TGTGCCAGCAGCCCCCTCCTCAGCAATGAGCAGTTCTTC	CASSPLLSNEQFF
TRBV9	TRBJ1-3	.	TRBD1	TGTGCCAGCAGCTCCCGGGACAGGGGTGGAAACACCATATATTTT	CASSSRDRGGNTIYF
TRBV28	TRBJ2-1	.	TRBD1	TGTGCCAGCAGTCCACCCAACACAGGGGGTGGTGAGCAGTTCTTC	CASSPPNTGGGEQFF